These T cell receptor beta chains were read from a single sample in a study of response to subunit inactivated influenza vaccine. TCRdb ran MiXCR on the RT-PCR reads and lists one entry per CDR3 protein. The table includes more than 700,000 distinct CDR3 sequences, around 21% detected once. Sequencing was performed on PBMCs from blood, taken 4 to 6 days after vaccination. The origin of the receptors is a man aged 50 or older who received an inactivated influenza vaccine. The CDR3 runs from the conserved cysteine through the conserved F or W. Each record gives: D gene, V gene, clone size, CDR3 length, J gene, CDR3 protein, CDR3 DNA. A D gene is named only where the DNA matches it firmly. The size of a clone is reported for some rows only, either as once, few or many, or as a class for expanded clones.

>TRBD2|TRBV7-9|few|14|TRBJ2-1
CASRGQREYNEQFF
TGTGCCAGCCGGGGCCAGCGGGAGTACAATGAGCAGTTCTTC
>TRBD1|TRBV7-9|few|15|TRBJ2-2
CAADTGTGGTGELFF
TGTGCCGCCGATACCGGGACAGGGGGAACCGGGGAGCTGTTTTTT
>-|TRBV6-5|few|14|TRBJ2-7
CASSYRAGTYEQYF
TGTGCCAGCAGTTACAGGGCGGGAACCTACGAGCAGTACTTC
>TRBD2|TRBV28|few|15|TRBJ2-7
CASSLGPSGTYEQYF
TGTGCCAGCTCCCTGGGGCCTAGCGGGACCTACGAGCAGTACTTC
>-|TRBV28|-|14|TRBJ2-1
CACSFGRGLSEQFF
TGTGCCTGCAGTTTCGGAAGGGGATTGTCTGAGCAGTTCTTC
>-|TRBV7-9|-|15|TRBJ2-7
CASSLVATSGTEQYF
TGTGCCAGCAGCTTGGTGGCTACCTCAGGGACCGAGCAGTACTTC
>-|TRBV7-2|-|14|TRBJ2-1
CASSLEAGYTEQFF
TGTGCCAGCAGCTTAGAGGCAGGGTATACTGAGCAGTTCTTC
>-|TRBV7-6|-|15|TRBJ2-1
CASSLDEGFSHEQFF
TGTGCCAGCAGCTTAGACGAGGGGTTCTCCCATGAGCAGTTCTTC
>-|TRBV12-3/TRBV12-4|-|13|TRBJ1-5
CASSFAAGQPQHF
TGTGCCAGCAGTTTTGCTGCCGGTCAGCCCCAGCATTTT
>TRBD1|TRBV6-5|-|13|TRBJ2-1
CASSYTGVDEQFF
TGTGCCAGCAGTTATACAGGGGTAGATGAGCAGTTCTTC
>TRBD1|TRBV6-5|-|15|TRBJ1-4
CASSYSKRGREKLFF
TGTGCCAGCAGTTACTCGAAGAGGGGGCGTGAAAAACTGTTTTTT
>TRBD1|TRBV7-2|-|14|TRBJ1-5
CASSRDSRNQPQHF
TGTGCCAGCAGCCGGGACAGCCGAAATCAGCCCCAGCATTTT
>TRBD1|TRBV12-3/TRBV12-4|few|14|TRBJ1-2
CASSPTGDNYGYTF
TGTGCCAGCAGTCCCACAGGGGATAACTATGGCTACACCTTC
>TRBD2|TRBV12-3/TRBV12-4|many|16|TRBJ2-3
CASSPWAGGSEDTQYF
TGTGCCAGCAGTCCATGGGCGGGGGGTTCTGAGGATACGCAGTATTTT
>-|TRBV29-1|-|13|TRBJ2-5
CSVRGGAWETQYF
TGCAGCGTCCGGGGTGGGGCCTGGGAGACCCAGTACTTC
>-|TRBV20-1|-|13|TRBJ2-4
CSAAASAKNIQYF
TGCAGTGCGGCAGCTTCGGCCAAAAACATTCAGTACTTC